This is a list of T cell receptor beta chains from one sample in a study of T cell responses to AZD1222 COVID-19 vaccine. Clones were sequenced by immunoSEQ multiplex PCR, and TCRdb holds only the in-frame ones, with some missing. This table has 150,000 or so clones, about nine tenths appearing once. The source material was peripheral blood, sampled on day 0 of AZD1222 vaccination. The receptors stem from an adult in good health. The conserved cysteine and the conserved F or W are not part of the CDR3 here. Clone size is not always given. Where it is, it says once, few, many or a class for expanded clones.

10,TRBV3-1/TRBV3-2,.,ASGDSFYGYT
12,TRBV7-9,.,ASSPGAGGNTIY
12,TRBV19,.,ASTGSRILNEQF
11,TRBV29-1,.,SVDRQVNTEAF
13,TRBV4-1,.,ASSQGVGGSYEQY
19,TRBV4-1,.,ASSQERGMGLAGGISYEQY
12,TRBV5-6,.,ASSLVTTTGELF
14,TRBV11-3,medium-sized,ASSSRDRGSYNEQF
14,TRBV10-3,.,AISVTRGTYTGELF
12,TRBV4-2,.,ASSQQQGTTEAF
13,TRBV7-3,.,ASSLGTGAGYEQY
13,TRBV11-2,once,ASSLGQGGPYGYT
13,TRBV19,.,ASARPPGSYNEQF
15,TRBV7-2,.,ASSLGVASYGSDTQY
14,TRBV24-1,.,ATSDFPSGSYNEQF
13,TRBV4-1,.,ASSLPPGTGSGYT
13,TRBV6-5,.,ASSYSSLAAYEQY
13,TRBV4-2,.,ASSQEFLAGYEQY
12,TRBV27,.,ASSLTSGSYEQY
11,TRBV6-5,.,ASRVQGADEQF
12,TRBV14,.,ASSHRGLRYEQY
12,TRBV15,.,ATSRVAATDTQY
13,TRBV28,.,ASRQQGAVVQPQH
12,TRBV11-3,.,ASSLGLAGGKQF
12,TRBV16,.,ASSKARTTGELF
13,TRBV7-9,.,ASSPHGGQGETQY
14,TRBV15,.,ATSRVTSGSIYEQF
12,TRBV9,.,ASSVGTSQETQY
11,TRBV28,.,ASSRSGVSGYT
15,TRBV9,.,ASSVSGTSGSTDTQY
11,TRBV28,.,ASSGQSNSPLH
15,TRBV29-1,.,RYPGPEGGSYNSPLH
13,TRBV28,.,ASSLLAANTGELF
14,TRBV6-6,.,ASNLEGASGNQPQH
10,TRBV29-1,.,SVHIGHNEQF
11,TRBV13,.,ASSLTSYNEQF
12,TRBV7-3,.,ASSAYGSTDTQY
14,TRBV4-1,once,ASSQDYEGYNSPLH
16,TRBV14,.,ASSRRLAGEGFYNEQF
12,TRBV11-3,.,ASSTVRTGSGYT
12,TRBV2,.,ASSQQGSDYGYT
12,TRBV19,.,ASSPGRLNYGYT
11,TRBV7-2,few,ASSLALETEQY